This is a list of T cell receptor beta chains from one sample in a study of T cells after posttransplantation cyclophosphamide. Here immunoSEQ multiplex PCR was the method, and the copy in TCRdb shows in-frame clones only, minus some. The sample holds about 21,000 clones; approximately 92% are singletons and the top ten take about 2%. The sample consisted of PBMCs, taken about 360 days after allogeneic stem cell transplant with calcineurin inhibitor and methotrexate. These receptors all come from a female patient aged 25-40 years who received an allogeneic stem cell transplant from an unrelated donor, was CMV-positive, and had acute and chronic GVHD. Some T cells may be graft donor cells. Each CDR3 is given with its conserved first and last residue. A D gene is named only where the DNA matches it firmly.

CDR3aa: CASSDGGRQGGGTEAFF; v_gene: TRBV6-4; j_gene: TRBJ1-1; d_gene: TRBD1
CDR3aa: CASSLSGLSSYNEQFF; v_gene: TRBV28; j_gene: TRBJ2-1; d_gene: -
CDR3aa: CASSQVGQGWTEAFF; v_gene: TRBV4-1; j_gene: TRBJ1-1; d_gene: TRBD1
CDR3aa: CASTQGQFFVGEAFF; v_gene: TRBV6-1; j_gene: TRBJ1-1; d_gene: -
CDR3aa: CASSATAGELFF; v_gene: TRBV19; j_gene: TRBJ2-2; d_gene: -
CDR3aa: CASSYSKGMSQPQHF; v_gene: TRBV6-6; j_gene: TRBJ1-5; d_gene: -
CDR3aa: CSVRWTDSHGYTF; v_gene: TRBV29-1; j_gene: TRBJ1-2; d_gene: -
CDR3aa: CASSVAQNSPLHF; v_gene: TRBV2; j_gene: TRBJ1-6; d_gene: -
CDR3aa: CASSSGGVEQFF; v_gene: TRBV5-8; j_gene: TRBJ2-1; d_gene: -
CDR3aa: CASSTRPRPNTGELFF; v_gene: TRBV11-3; j_gene: TRBJ2-2; d_gene: -
CDR3aa: CASSRGTKTQYF; v_gene: TRBV6-5; j_gene: TRBJ2-5; d_gene: -
CDR3aa: CASSLAGTPNHQETQYF; v_gene: TRBV7-9; j_gene: TRBJ2-5; d_gene: -
CDR3aa: CASSLSNQPQHF; v_gene: TRBV5-6; j_gene: TRBJ1-5; d_gene: -
CDR3aa: CASSEVAGGGETQYF; v_gene: TRBV6-1; j_gene: TRBJ2-5; d_gene: TRBD2
CDR3aa: CASGDLAGGPYNEQFF; v_gene: TRBV27; j_gene: TRBJ2-1; d_gene: TRBD2
CDR3aa: CASSLPIAGREAFF; v_gene: TRBV7-2; j_gene: TRBJ1-1; d_gene: -